Listed here are 30 T cell receptor beta chains from one sample, sequenced in a study of shared clonotypes between healthy human individuals. Produced via immunoSEQ multiplex PCR; TCRdb's table is partial and in-frame only. The sample carries 600,000 to 750,000 clones, roughly 78% recorded once. Sample: memory CD4+ T cells sorted from blood. The subset here: CD45RA-negative fraction. These receptors originate from a woman in her thirties in good health.

The chain employs TRBV11-2 and TRBJ2-2; D is unresolved. Germline V gene lookup returns CDR1 SGHAT and CDR2 FQNNGV. V lost 1 base, J lost 6 bases, and 6 bases lay in between. The CDR3 contains 13 residues. The CDR3 nucleotides are TGTGCCAGCAGCTTAGGTCAATCCGGGGAGCTGTTTTTT. It encodes CASSLGQSGELFF.

This clone was detected a few times. V usage is TRBV20-1 and J usage is TRBJ2-5; D not certain. Germline V gene sequence: CDR1 DFQATT, CDR2 SNEGSKA (reference sequence). The CDR3 covers 11 residues. V was pared by 2 bases and J by 5 bases, with 6 bases between. The CDR3 DNA is TGCAGTGCTAGATTAGGGGAGACCCAGTACTTC. It is translated as CSARLGETQYF.

V gene TRBV14 combines with J gene TRBJ1-2; D possibly corresponds to TRBD1 (6 bases). The CDR3 loop spans 20 amino acids. V lost 0 bases and J lost 4, with 27 bases in between. Germline CDR1 is SGHDN and CDR2 is FVKESK. The CDR3 reads CASSQDWVRGRASRSYGYTF. CDR3 nucleotides: TGTGCCAGCAGCCAAGATTGGGTCAGGGGCAGGGCCTCACGGAGCTATGGCTACACCTTC.

The V gene is TRBV10-3, the J gene TRBJ2-2; 7 nucleotides align to TRBD2. Trimming at V came to 8 bases and at J to 5 bases, leaving 8 bases not matched to a gene. The CDR3 is 14 residues long. Germline V lookup: CDR1 ENHRY, CDR2 SYGVKD. CDR3 sequence: CAIGSGRGTGELFF. In DNA form, the CDR3 reads TGTGCCATCGGTAGTGGGAGGGGTACCGGGGAGCTGTTTTTT.

On this clone: At one boundary the junction diverges from the germline segment, which might be a read error. The rearrangement uses TRBV7-2 and TRBJ2-4; tentatively, D is TRBD1 (6 bases). This CDR3 is 14 amino acids long. Germline V gene lookup returns CDR1 SGHTA and CDR2 FQGNSA. In DNA form, the CDR3 reads TGTGCCAGCAGCACGCGGACAGCCCAAAACATTCAGTACTTC. This sequence encodes CASSTRTAQNIQYF.

V is TRBV7-9 and J is TRBJ2-1, with 8 bases lining up with TRBD2. CDR3 size: 13 residues. Looked up from germline, CDR1 is SEHNR and CDR2 is FQNEAQ (reference sequence). V lost 1 base and J lost 15; bases outside the gene matches: 8. Written as DNA, the CDR3 is TGTGCCAGCAGCTTAGTCGGCGCGGGAGGATGGTTCTTC. This encodes CASSLVGAGGWFF.

V and J are TRBV6-1 and TRBJ2-5; the match to TRBD1 covers 7 bases. The V and J ends lost 2 bases and 4 bases, in that order; junction bases with no gene match: 4. The germline V gene encodes CDR1 MNHNS and CDR2 SASEGT. There are 14 residues in the CDR3. CDR3 sequence (DNA): TGTGCCAGCAGTGAACACAGGGGATTAGAGACCCAGTACTTC. Protein product: CASSEHRGLETQYF.

V usage is TRBV14 and J usage is TRBJ2-5, with 9 positions matching TRBD2. Germline V gene sequence: CDR1 SGHDN, CDR2 FVKESK. The trim removed 4 bases at V and 5 bases at J, leaving 8 bases unmatched. This CDR3 has 15 amino acids. The CDR3 sequence: CASSPPAGGRETQYF. DNA for the CDR3: TGTGCCAGCAGCCCGCCTGCGGGGGGGAGGGAGACCCAGTACTTC.

The chain recombines TRBV2 with TRBJ2-5; unclear D gene. Germline CDR1 reads SNHLY; CDR2 reads FYNNEI. The CDR3 runs 12 residues. V lost 7 bases to trimming and J lost 3 bases, with 9 bases between them. This CDR3 reads CASKRNEETQYF. CDR3 DNA sequence: TGTGCCAGCAAACGGAACGAAGAGACCCAGTACTTC.

The genes are TRBV28 and TRBJ2-7; 7 nucleotides line up with TRBD2. This CDR3 region has 15 residues. Germline V gene data show CDR1 as MDHEN and CDR2 as SYDVKM. V lost 7 bases to trimming and J lost 0 bases; unmatched junction nucleotides: 9. The DNA of the CDR3 is TGTGCCAGCATTGCGTCTAGCGGCAGCTCCTACGAGCAGTACTTC. Protein sequence: CASIASSGSSYEQYF.

The chain is built from TRBV5-1 and TRBJ2-6; 13 bases are shared with TRBD2. The CDR3 consists of 19 residues. Germline values: CDR1 SGHRS, CDR2 YFSETQ. V lost 3 bases to trimming and J lost 0 bases; unmatched junction nucleotides: 6. CDR3 coding DNA: TGCGCCAGCAGCTCGCTTGGACTAGCGGGGGACTCTGGGGCCAACGTCCTGACTTTC. Amino acid sequence: CASSSLGLAGDSGANVLTF.

This sequence joins TRBV30 and TRBJ2-3; D may be TRBD1 (5 bases). V lost 0 bases and J 4 bases, leaving 14 bases between the germline ends. The germline gives CDR1 GTSNPN, CDR2 SVGIG (reference sequence). The CDR3 consists of 15 residues. The DNA of the CDR3 is TGTGCCTGGAGTGTAGTAGACAGCGTACCAGATACGCAGTATTTT. Translating gives CAWSVVDSVPDTQYF.

V usage is TRBV5-1 and J usage is TRBJ1-4; 9 bases are shared with TRBD1. The trim removed 4 bases at V and 8 bases at J, leaving 3 bases unmatched. The CDR3 is made up of 13 amino acids. Germline CDR1 SGHRS, CDR2 YFSETQ. CDR3 nucleotide sequence: TGCGCCAGCAGCGTAGACAGGGGGGAAAAACTGTTTTTT. It encodes CASSVDRGEKLFF.

This chain links TRBV28 with TRBJ2-2, with D uncertain. This CDR3 is built from 13 residues. Germline CDR1 and CDR2: MDHEN and SYDVKM. V lost 1 base and J 9 bases, leaving 9 bases between the germline ends. The CDR3 DNA follows: TGTGCCAGCAGTTTATCTCCGATCCGGGAGCTGTTTTTT. Its protein product is CASSLSPIRELFF.

The chain recombines TRBV18 with TRBJ2-7; the match to TRBD1 covers 8 bases. Trimming at V came to 5 bases and at J to 0 bases, leaving 6 bases not matched to a gene. The CDR3 is 15 amino acids. CDR1 and CDR2 from the germline V gene are KGHSH and LQKENI. CDR3 amino acids: CASSNRGESSYEQYF. The CDR3 coding sequence is TGTGCCAGCTCAAACAGGGGGGAAAGCTCCTACGAGCAGTACTTC.

The gene calls are TRBV7-3 and TRBJ1-1, with D hard to call. This CDR3 has 13 residues. Germline assignment: CDR1 SGHTA and CDR2 FQGTGA. Trimming shortened V by 0 bases and J by 1 base, and 3 bases separated the two germline ends. DNA of the CDR3: TGTGCCAGCAGCTTAACAGAGAACACTGAAGCTTTCTTT. Translating it yields CASSLTENTEAFF.

The chain has TRBV5-4 and TRBJ2-7, with a weak D call TRBD1 (8 bases). CDR3 length equals 16 residues. V shed 4 bases and J shed 3 bases, with 20 bases lying between them. Per the germline V gene, CDR1 is SGHNT and CDR2 is YYREEE (reference sequence). CDR3 sequence (DNA): TGTGCCAGCAGCGGGGGGGACAGGCCGGGTCTCTACGAGCAGTACTTC. It codes for CASSGGDRPGLYEQYF.

The V and J genes are TRBV19 and TRBJ2-7; 9 bases are shared with TRBD2. V was clipped by 8 bases and J by 1 base; unmatched bases: 9. The V gene's germline CDR1 is LNHDA and CDR2 SQIVND (reference sequence). The CDR3 contains 15 residues. In nucleotides, the CDR3 is TGTGCCAGTGCGATTCTAGCGGGGATTTCCTACGAGCAGTACTTC. The encoded protein is CASAILAGISYEQYF.

The chain uses TRBV10-2 and TRBJ1-1, with 9 bases that match TRBD1. V trimming: 6 bases; J trimming: 2 bases; junction bases outside the gene matches: 7. This CDR3 is built from 15 residues. Per the germline V gene, CDR1 is WSHSY and CDR2 is SAAADI. The CDR3 spells CASSKAGQGNTEAFF. CDR3 DNA: TGCGCCAGCAGCAAAGCGGGACAGGGTAACACTGAAGCTTTCTTT.

CDR3 in DNA: TGTGCCAGCAAGGGGCGGGAAACTAACAATGAGCAGTTCTTC. It specifies CASKGRETNNEQFF. The chain carries TRBV11-3 and TRBJ2-1; D might be TRBD2 (6 bases). The CDR3 contains 14 residues. Germline V gene lookup returns CDR1 SGHNT and CDR2 YENEEA. V was clipped by 7 bases and J by 5 bases, with 15 bases between them.

This clone occurred a few times. The CDR3, as DNA: TGTGCCAGCAGTCCCGGGGGACTCAAAGAGCAGTACTTC. This encodes CASSPGGLKEQYF. V and J are TRBV28 and TRBJ2-7; maybe TRBD2 (6 bases). The length of the CDR3 is 13 residues. V lost 5 bases to trimming and J lost 7 bases, with 15 bases between them. Germline-derived CDR1 and CDR2 are MDHEN and SYDVKM.

This chain connects TRBV28 to TRBJ1-5; 9 bases fit TRBD1. Germline CDR1 and CDR2: MDHEN and SYDVKM. Trimming cost V 4 bases and J 4 bases; bases outside gene matches: 17. This CDR3 is built from 19 residues. The CDR3 DNA reads TGTGCCAGCAGTTCGTCTTCAACAGGGGGCCTGGCTGGGAATCAGCCCCAGCATTTT. This codes for CASSSSSTGGLAGNQPQHF.

J is TRBJ2-5 and V is TRBV19, with 9 bases identical to TRBD2. Near its end, the DNA agrees better with TRBJ2-7, so the J call may be wrong. The CDR3 extends over 14 amino acids. Germline V lookup: CDR1 LNHDA, CDR2 SQIVND (reference sequence). The DNA for the CDR3 is TGTGCCAGTAGTATAACTAGCGGGTCCTACGAGCAGTACTTC. Its translation: CASSITSGSYEQYF.

The chain uses TRBV19 and TRBJ2-4; TRBD2 matches at 7 bases. CDR1 is LNHDA, CDR2 SQIVND, per germline (reference sequence). With 7 bases clipped from V and 7 bases from J, the junction kept 10 bases outside the gene matches. The CDR3 sequence is 14 residues long. CDR3 DNA: TGTGCCAGTAATGATGGACTAGTGATGAACATTCAGTACTTC. The encoded protein is CASNDGLVMNIQYF.

As regards this clone: Other DNA sequences of this sample code for an identical CDR3. The chain has TRBV28 and TRBJ2-7, with a weak D call TRBD1 (5 bases). CDR3 length equals 13 residues. Germline loops: CDR1 MDHEN, CDR2 SYDVKM. Trimming cost V 6 bases and J 2 bases, with 11 bases left between them. The CDR3 bases are TGTGCCAGCAGACCCGCGACAGCCTACGAGCAGTACTTC. It specifies CASRPATAYEQYF.

V usage is TRBV19 and J usage is TRBJ2-1; D gene ambiguous. Trimming shortened V by 3 bases and J by 7 bases, and 10 bases separated the two germline ends. This CDR3 contains 13 residues. Germline assignment: CDR1 LNHDA and CDR2 SQIVND (reference sequence). The CDR3 region is CASSMVVFNEQFF. In DNA, the CDR3 is TGTGCCAGTAGTATGGTCGTGTTTAATGAGCAGTTCTTC.

CDR3 residues: CASSRQGYEQYF. The CDR3 bases are TGTGCCAGTAGTAGACAGGGGTACGAGCAGTACTTC. The rearrangement uses TRBV19 and TRBJ2-7; TRBD1 aligns across 8 bases. The trim removed 4 bases at V and 4 bases at J, leaving 0 bases unmatched. This CDR3 is 12 amino acids long. Germline CDR1 and CDR2: LNHDA and SQIVND (reference sequence).

The chain couples TRBV21-1 to TRBJ2-7; the table calls TRBD2, which could not be checked here. TRBV21-1 is a pseudogene. CDR3 size: 15 residues. CDR3 region: CASSKRERFTYEQYF. The CDR3 bases are TGTGCCAGCAGCAAACGGGAGCGGTTCACCTACGAGCAGTACTTC.

The J gene is TRBJ1-4, the V gene TRBV19, with D unclear. The CDR3 covers 15 residues. Germline CDR1 reads LNHDA; CDR2 reads SQIVND (reference sequence). V gave up 3 bases and J gave up 1 base, with 9 bases separating them. The CDR3 sequence is CASSISGVTNEKLFF. The CDR3 nucleotides are TGTGCCAGTAGTATTAGCGGAGTAACTAATGAAAAACTGTTTTTT.

The gene calls are TRBV11-2 and TRBJ2-7; TRBD2 matches 8 bases. The CDR3 runs to 14 residues. V shed 5 bases and J 0 bases; nucleotides not matched to a gene: 3. From germline, CDR1 is SGHAT and CDR2 FQNNGV. The CDR3 loop reads CASSIGTSSYEQYF. The CDR3 bases are TGTGCCAGCAGCATCGGGACTAGCTCCTACGAGCAGTACTTC.